A single T cell receptor beta chain is shown here with its context. Antigen unknown. The junction and the germline gene differ at one end; a read error may be behind it. Germline lookup yields CDR1 SGHNT and CDR2 YENEEA. The CDR3 runs to 13 residues. The data were taken from a study of cytomegalovirus exposure and HLA in healthy donors. Study in general: Among approximately 400 genotyped donors, about 85% fell in the Caucasian-associated ancestry cluster.

It was with 60 Vbeta and 13 Jbeta primers that the PCR ran. Sequencing was performed with immunoSEQ multiplex PCR; in TCRdb, only in-frame clones are kept and a portion is missing. This table has around 130,000 clones, over 60% appearing once. Donors showed nominal health when sampled, although they likely had unrecorded immune exposures. Study-level results: Near-uniform donor sequencing depth was presumed by presence/absence analyses.

The sequence was collected from a human donor in good health. The sequencing input was PBMCs. The gene calls are TRBV11-3 and TRBJ2-7; a weak D match, TRBD1 (5 bases). CDR3 in DNA: TGTGCCAGCAGCTTAGATATTGACAGTCCGATGAACTTC. Protein sequence: CASSLDIDSPMNF.